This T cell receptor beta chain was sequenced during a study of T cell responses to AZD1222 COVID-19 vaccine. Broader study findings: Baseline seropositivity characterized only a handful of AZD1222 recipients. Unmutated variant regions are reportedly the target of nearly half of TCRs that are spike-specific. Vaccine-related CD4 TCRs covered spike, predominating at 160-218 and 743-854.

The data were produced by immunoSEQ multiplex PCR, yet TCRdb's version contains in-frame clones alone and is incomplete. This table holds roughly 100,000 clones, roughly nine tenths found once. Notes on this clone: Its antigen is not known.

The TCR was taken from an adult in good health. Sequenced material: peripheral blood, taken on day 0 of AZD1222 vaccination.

CDR3 in DNA: TGCGCCAGCAGCCAATATGGACAGGGTGGTATGAACACTGAAGCTTTCTTT. Translation gives CASSQYGQGGMNTEAFF. The chain joins TRBV4-1 to TRBJ1-1; 8 bases fit TRBD1. The germline V gene has CDR1 MGHRA and CDR2 YSYEKL. Trimming cost V 2 bases and J 0 bases; bases outside gene matches: 8. The CDR3 extends over 17 amino acids.